The entry below describes one T cell receptor beta chain. The germline V gene has CDR1 MDHEN and CDR2 SYDVKM. The CDR3 extends over 13 amino acids. The V end lost 8 bases, the J end lost 1 base, and 11 bases lay between the germline ends. The assay was immunoSEQ multiplex PCR, and TCRdb's table has in-frame clones only and misses some. Among some 80,000 clones listed, about nine tenths were seen once. This sample is part of a study of blood T cell repertoires in COVID-19. Material for sequencing was peripheral blood. The rearrangement uses TRBV28 and TRBJ1-1, with unresolved D. The TCR sequence derives from a woman aged 45-65 years with active or convalescent COVID-19. CDR3 residues: CASRAEGNTEAFF. The CDR3 nucleotides are TGTGCCAGCCGCGCGGAGGGGAACACTGAAGCTTTCTTT.